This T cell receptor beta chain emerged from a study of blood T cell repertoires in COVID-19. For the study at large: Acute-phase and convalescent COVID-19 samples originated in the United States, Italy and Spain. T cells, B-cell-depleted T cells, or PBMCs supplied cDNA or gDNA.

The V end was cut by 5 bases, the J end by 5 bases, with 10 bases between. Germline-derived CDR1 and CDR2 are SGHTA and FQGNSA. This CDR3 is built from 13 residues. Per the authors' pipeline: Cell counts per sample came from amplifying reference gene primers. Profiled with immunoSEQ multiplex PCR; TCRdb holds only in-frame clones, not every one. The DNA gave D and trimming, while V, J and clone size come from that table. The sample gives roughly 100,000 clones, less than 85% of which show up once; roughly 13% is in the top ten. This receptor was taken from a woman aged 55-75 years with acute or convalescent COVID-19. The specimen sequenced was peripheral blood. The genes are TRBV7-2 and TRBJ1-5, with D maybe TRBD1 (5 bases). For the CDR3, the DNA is TGTGCCAGCAGCAATCGACAGTATCAGCCCCAGCATTTT. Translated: CASSNRQYQPQHF.